This T cell receptor beta chain appears in the sequencing data of a study of blood T cell repertoires in COVID-19. J gave up 4 bases and V 5 bases, and 6 bases lay outside the gene matches. CDR3 length equals 15 residues. Germline V gene sequence: CDR1 SGHTA, CDR2 FQGNSA. This clone was observed a handful of times. TCRdb's copy holds only in-frame clones and misses some; the assay was immunoSEQ multiplex PCR. Among about 35,000 clones, about nine tenths were seen once, and the ten largest hold about 9.5%. The sample comprised peripheral blood. J is TRBJ1-5 and V is TRBV7-2; 9 bases fit TRBD1. The origin of this receptor is a man older than 75 with active COVID-19. The CDR3 is CASSRGTGPNQPQHF. The DNA of the CDR3 is TGTGCCAGCAGCCGTGGGACAGGGCCTAATCAGCCCCAGCATTTT.